This paragraph reports one T cell receptor beta chain. The data originate from a study of control samples from healthy donors and cancer patients. The J segment lost 6 bases and the V segment lost 0 bases, leaving 6 bases of the junction unmatched. The germline V gene encodes CDR1 SGHRS and CDR2 YFSETQ. The CDR3 runs to 16 residues. Only in-frame clones appear in the TCRdb table, and some are missing; sequencing was by immunoSEQ multiplex PCR. The profile shows 250,000 to 300,000 clones, roughly 87% of them singletons. V usage is TRBV5-1 and J usage is TRBJ2-2, with TRBD1 matching 9 bases. The specimen sequenced was PBMCs. The source is a woman aged 60-75 years with lung cancer. CDR3 amino acids: CASSLAGQGFPGELFF. DNA of the CDR3: TGCGCCAGCAGCTTGGCCGGACAGGGGTTTCCCGGGGAGCTGTTTTTT.